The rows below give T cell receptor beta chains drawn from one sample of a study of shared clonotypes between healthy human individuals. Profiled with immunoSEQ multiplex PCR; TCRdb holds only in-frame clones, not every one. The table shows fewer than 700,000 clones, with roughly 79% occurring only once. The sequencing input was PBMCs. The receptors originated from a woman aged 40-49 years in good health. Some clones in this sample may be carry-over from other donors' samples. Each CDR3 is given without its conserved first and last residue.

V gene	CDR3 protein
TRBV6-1	ASSEQGLAGVITGELF
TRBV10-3	AIRRLAGGPGGNEQF
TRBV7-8	ASSFRTSGISYNEQF
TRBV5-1	ASSFTQGSSGNTIY
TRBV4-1	ASSQDVPGQVNTEAF
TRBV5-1	ASSLTSGTGENTIY
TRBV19	ASTGTGFYEQY
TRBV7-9	ASSLLGLEQY
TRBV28	ASSLWSSSGGELF
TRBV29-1	SVDKQGGYQPQH
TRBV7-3	ASSATGTEAF
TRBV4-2	ASSQDKLAVFNEQF
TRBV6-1	ASSELRGDVETQY
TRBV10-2	ASGEAGSRGPEAF
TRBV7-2	ASSLAADNEQF
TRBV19	ASRQGVGYT
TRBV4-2	ASSPGTLYNSPLH
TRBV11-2	ASSLVGGRRN
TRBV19	ASSISGTKLYEQY
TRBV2	ASSEWFRGNYGYT
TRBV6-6	ASRPRTGRNSYEQY
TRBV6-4	ASSISSRAGELF
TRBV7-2	ASSLAVAGGGTDTQY
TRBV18	ASSPLELSTGELF
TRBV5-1	ARSGTLSYEQY
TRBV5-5	ASSSLGLAGDYEQF
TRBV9	ASSVANRPYEQY
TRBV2	ASRRLAALSQETQY
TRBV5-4	ASSFGTGSTYEQY
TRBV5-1	ASTPGTFGYNEQF
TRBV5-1	ASSLVVDNEQF
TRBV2	ATTGVVGEKLF
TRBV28	ASSSPGKPNQPQH
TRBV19	ASSIMGEDQPQH
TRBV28	ASSSGTGGRDEKLF
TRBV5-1	ASKKGTGENSPLH
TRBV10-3	AIRGYGYT